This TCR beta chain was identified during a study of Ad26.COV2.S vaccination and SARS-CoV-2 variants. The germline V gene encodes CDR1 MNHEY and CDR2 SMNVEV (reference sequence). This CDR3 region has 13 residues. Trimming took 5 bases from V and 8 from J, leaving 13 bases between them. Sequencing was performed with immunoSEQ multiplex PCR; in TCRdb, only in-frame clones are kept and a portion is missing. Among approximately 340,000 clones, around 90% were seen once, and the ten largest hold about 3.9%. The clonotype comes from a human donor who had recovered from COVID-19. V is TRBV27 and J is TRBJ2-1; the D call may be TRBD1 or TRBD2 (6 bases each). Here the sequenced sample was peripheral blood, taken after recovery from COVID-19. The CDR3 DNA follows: TGTGCCAGCAGTAAGTGGGGGGCCGATGAGCAGTTCTTC. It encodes CASSKWGADEQFF.